These 28 T cell receptor beta chains were sequenced from one sample in a study of radiation and T cells in renal cell carcinoma. Time point of the sample: blood 4 weeks post-SBRT, at nephrectomy. Described treatment: 15 Gy SBRT to primary tumor, nephrectomy 4 weeks later. TCRdb's copy holds only in-frame clones and misses some; the assay was immunoSEQ multiplex PCR. The sample holds about 76,000 clones, roughly nine tenths seen once. Here the sequenced sample was blood, taken from a patient whose treatment included radiotherapy and nephrectomy. The source of these receptors is an older woman with renal cell carcinoma.

This clone has only a few counts. A junction end diverges from the germline sequence, so it may reflect a read error. The rearrangement uses TRBV5-5 and TRBJ1-2; 7 positions agree with TRBD1. Germline V CDR1 and CDR2: SGHKS, YYEKEE (reference sequence). The CDR3 totals 11 residues. The CDR3 region has the DNA TGTGCCAGCAGCTTTATGGACAGGTCGGATTTC. Residues: CASSFMDRSDF.

Note on this clone: This sample includes further DNA sequences coding for the same CDR3. This rearrangement joins TRBV7-2 to TRBJ1-2, with 8 bases that match TRBD1. The J segment lost 5 bases and the V segment lost 5 bases, leaving 7 bases of the junction unmatched. This CDR3 region has 14 residues. CDR1 and CDR2 from the germline V gene are SGHTA and FQGNSA. The CDR3 coding sequence is TGTGCCAGCAGCCGAGGACAGGGATCTTATGGCTACACCTTC. Translated, it gives CASSRGQGSYGYTF.

The rearrangement links TRBV5-6 to TRBJ2-5; D is tentatively TRBD1 or TRBD2 (5 bases each). The J call may not be correct, given that the DNA end is closer to TRBJ2-7. CDR3 size: 14 residues. CDR1 is SGHDT and CDR2 is YYEEEE in the germline V gene. The DNA of the CDR3 is TGTGCCAGCAGCCCCGGGACGGCCCCCTACGAGCAGTACTTC. Amino acid sequence: CASSPGTAPYEQYF.

The V call is TRBV6-5, the J call TRBJ1-3; the D gene is possibly TRBD1 (5 bases). V gave up 4 bases and J gave up 0 bases, with 10 bases separating them. The CDR3 length is 15 residues. The V gene's germline CDR1 is MNHEY and CDR2 SVGAGI. The CDR3 region has the DNA TGTGCCAGCAGTTCCTTGACAGTCTCTGGAAACACCATATATTTT. Translated, it gives CASSSLTVSGNTIYF.

This clone was observed a handful of times. The rearrangement joins TRBV11-2 to TRBJ2-2, with D maybe TRBD2 (6 bases). Trimming took off 5 bases at V and 0 bases at J, with 22 bases between the two ends. CDR1 and CDR2 from the germline V gene are SGHAT and FQNNGV. CDR3 length: 19 amino acids. CDR3 amino acids: CASSLGRGTGRANTGELFF. As DNA, the CDR3 is TGTGCCAGCAGCCTAGGGCGGGGAACAGGTCGGGCGAACACCGGGGAGCTGTTTTTT.

The chain has TRBV30 and TRBJ1-1; 8 bases map to TRBD1. The CDR3 extends over 14 amino acids. V trimming: 2 bases; J trimming: 4 bases; junction bases outside the gene matches: 6. In germline, CDR1 is GTSNPN, CDR2 SVGIG (reference sequence). The CDR3 here is CAWSFGQGATEAFF. The DNA for the CDR3 is TGTGCCTGGAGTTTCGGACAGGGAGCCACTGAAGCTTTCTTT.

This chain links TRBV7-2 with TRBJ1-5; no clear D. The CDR3 is 15 amino acids. The germline V gene has CDR1 SGHTA and CDR2 FQGNSA. With 1 base removed from V and 2 bases from J, the gap between germline ends came to 9 bases. CDR3: CASSLVADGNQPQHF. CDR3 DNA sequence: TGTGCCAGCAGCTTAGTGGCGGATGGCAATCAGCCCCAGCATTTT.

The chain joins TRBV9 to TRBJ2-7; 9 bases agree with TRBD1. This CDR3 spans 16 amino acids. V lost 4 bases, J lost 0 bases, and 8 bases stayed unmatched. From germline, CDR1 is SGDLS and CDR2 YYNGEE. CDR3 amino acids: CASSLGTGSFSYEQYF. The CDR3 coding sequence is TGTGCCAGCAGCCTCGGGACAGGGAGTTTCTCCTACGAGCAGTACTTC.

The genes are TRBV18 and TRBJ2-5; 7 bases are a match to TRBD1. This CDR3 spans 15 amino acids. The V gene end was trimmed by 0 bases and the J gene end by 4 bases; junction bases not matched to a gene: 5. The V gene's germline CDR1 is KGHSH and CDR2 LQKENI. The CDR3 bases are TGTGCCAGCTCACCACCGAGCCGACAGGGAGAGACCCAGTACTTC. As protein: CASSPPSRQGETQYF. The whole variable domain, remainder taken from reference TRBV18 and TRBJ2-5, is NAGVMQNPRHLVRRRGQEARLRCSPMKGHSHVYWYRQLPEEGLKFMVYLQKENIIDESGMPKERFSAEFPKEGPSILRIQQVVRGDSAAYFCASSPPSRQGETQYFGPGTRLLVL.

The rearrangement links TRBV7-2 to TRBJ2-7; D perhaps matches TRBD1 (5 bases). Germline V lookup: CDR1 SGHTA, CDR2 FQGNSA. V was shortened by 3 bases and J by 3 bases, with 15 bases between the two germline ends. CDR3 length equals 15 residues. The CDR3: CASSFSSAGLYEQYF. CDR3 nucleotide sequence: TGTGCCAGCAGCTTTTCCTCGGCAGGGCTCTACGAGCAGTACTTC.

The gene calls are TRBV5-1 and TRBJ1-1, with a weak D call TRBD1 (5 bases). CDR1 and CDR2 (germline): SGHRS, YFSETQ. The V end lost 3 bases, the J end lost 2 bases, and 11 bases lay between the germline ends. The CDR3 loop spans 14 amino acids. CDR3 nucleotides: TGCGCCAGCAGCTCCCAGGGAGGCAACACTGAAGCTTTCTTT. Translating it yields CASSSQGGNTEAFF.

V and J are TRBV30 and TRBJ1-6; a possible D gene is TRBD1 (6 bases). This CDR3 contains 14 residues. Germline loops: CDR1 GTSNPN, CDR2 SVGIG (reference sequence). Trimming took off 0 bases at V and 7 bases at J, with 10 bases between the two ends. DNA of the CDR3: TGTGCCTGGAGTGTACAGGGAGACAATTCACCCCTCCACTTT. Its protein product is CAWSVQGDNSPLHF.

CDR3 bases: TGTGCCAGCGGCCATACAGGGGACTATGGCTACACCTTC. This translates into CASGHTGDYGYTF. This sequence joins TRBV6-1 and TRBJ1-2; TRBD1 agrees at 7 bases. Germline values: CDR1 MNHNS, CDR2 SASEGT. V lost 8 bases, J lost 3 bases, and 6 bases stayed unmatched. The CDR3 covers 13 residues.

CDR3: CASSVASGNTEAFF. The DNA of the CDR3 is TGTGCCAGCAGCGTAGCCTCAGGGAACACTGAAGCTTTCTTT. The rearrangement joins TRBV9 to TRBJ1-1; no clear D gene. The V gene's germline CDR1 is SGDLS and CDR2 YYNGEE. Trimming took off 0 bases at V and 1 base at J, with 7 bases between the two ends. This CDR3 comprises 14 residues.

This chain links TRBV11-2 with TRBJ2-4; D is perhaps TRBD2 (5 bases). Trimming took 3 bases from V and 0 from J, leaving 12 bases between them. The CDR3 has 16 residues. Germline assignment: CDR1 SGHAT and CDR2 FQNNGV. The CDR3 loop is CASSFRTGLAKNIQYF. CDR3 nucleotide sequence: TGTGCCAGCAGCTTTCGGACTGGATTAGCCAAAAACATTCAGTACTTC.

The chain uses TRBV7-2 and TRBJ2-5; 11 bases align to TRBD1. The CDR3 sequence is 15 residues long. Per the germline V gene, CDR1 is SGHTA and CDR2 is FQGNSA. J gave up 7 bases and V 2 bases, and 6 bases lay outside the gene matches. In DNA, the CDR3 is TGTGCCAGCAGCTTACTAGGACAGGGGGCGGGGACCCAGTACTTC. Residues: CASSLLGQGAGTQYF.

The chain joins TRBV6-1 to TRBJ2-1; D not resolved. The CDR3 covers 15 residues. The V gene's germline CDR1 is MNHNS and CDR2 SASEGT. Trimming pared 4 bases from V and 1 base from J, leaving 11 bases between. The CDR3 DNA reads TGTGCCAGCAGTGCAAAACTTGGTTCCTACAATGAGCAGTTCTTC. This translates into CASSAKLGSYNEQFF.

The chain employs TRBV11-3 and TRBJ2-1; 8 bases are a match to TRBD2. The CDR3 spans 13 residues. Germline trimming cut 6 bases from V and 9 bases from J; bases unmatched to any gene: 7. Germline V lookup: CDR1 SGHNT, CDR2 YENEEA. Written as DNA, the CDR3 is TGTGCCAGCAGGTCCGGGGGGGCCGGTGAGCAGTTCTTC. Amino acids: CASRSGGAGEQFF.

The V call is TRBV4-1, the J call TRBJ1-5; D perhaps matches TRBD1 (6 bases). V was pared by 1 base and J by 3 bases, with 22 bases between. The CDR3 spans 19 residues. Germline CDR1 reads MGHRA; CDR2 reads YSYEKL. The CDR3 coding sequence is TGCGCCAGCAGCCAAGTGACAGGTACTCAGCTTCCCTTCAATCAGCCCCAGCATTTT. Amino acids: CASSQVTGTQLPFNQPQHF.

The CDR3 bases are TGTGCCAGCGGTACTCAGGGGACAGATACGCAGTATTTT. Translation gives CASGTQGTDTQYF. The gene calls are TRBV7-2 and TRBJ2-3; D perhaps matches TRBD1 (6 bases). Deletions cut 8 bases from V and 3 bases from J, with 12 bases between. The CDR3 is 13 residues long. Germline V gene sequence: CDR1 SGHTA, CDR2 FQGNSA.

This chain uses TRBV28 with TRBJ1-2; possibly TRBD1 for D (6 bases). Trimming removed 6 bases from V and 6 bases from J, with 14 bases in between. Germline CDR1 is MDHEN and CDR2 is SYDVKM. The CDR3 is made up of 13 amino acids. The DNA of the CDR3 is TGTGCCAGCAGAAAACAGGGTTATCATGGCTACACCTTC. It encodes CASRKQGYHGYTF.

This chain joins TRBV7-9 and TRBJ1-3; D unresolved. Per germline, CDR1 SEHNR and CDR2 FQNEAQ (reference sequence). CDR3 size: 15 residues. V was cut by 3 bases and J by 0 bases, with 9 bases left in between. CDR3: CASSFGVFSGNTIYF. The CDR3 DNA reads TGTGCCAGCAGCTTCGGCGTGTTCTCTGGAAACACCATATATTTT. Based on the CDR3 plus reference TRBV7-9 and TRBJ1-3, the full variable domain is DTGVSQNPRHKITKRGQNVTFRCDPISEHNRLYWYRQTLGQGPEFLTYFQNEAQLEKSRLLSDRFSAERPKGSFSTLEIQRTEQGDSAMYLCASSFGVFSGNTIYFGEGSWLTVV.

V gene TRBV2 combines with J gene TRBJ2-4, with TRBD1 as a possible D gene (6 bases). The V gene lost 2 bases and the J gene lost 0 bases, with 17 bases spanning the gap. Germline V gene sequence: CDR1 SNHLY, CDR2 FYNNEI. The CDR3 spans 18 residues. CDR3 residues: CASSESMGATLAKNIQYF. Written as DNA, the CDR3 is TGTGCCAGCAGTGAATCGATGGGGGCCACGCTAGCCAAAAACATTCAGTACTTC. The variable domain in full, with the rest retrieved from reference TRBV2 and TRBJ2-4, is EPEVTQTPSHQVTQMGQEVILRCVPISNHLYFYWYRQILGQKVEFLVSFYNNEISEKSEIFDDQFSVERPDGSNFTLKIRSTKLEDSAMYFCASSESMGATLAKNIQYFGAGTRLSVL.

The chain recombines TRBV11-2 with TRBJ1-1, with D unresolved. The V end was cut by 0 bases, the J end by 3 bases, with 8 bases between. Germline lookup yields CDR1 SGHAT and CDR2 FQNNGV. The CDR3 spans 14 residues. CDR3 DNA sequence: TGTGCCAGCAGCTTAGACAGTCTGGACACTGAAGCTTTCTTT. Translated: CASSLDSLDTEAFF.

This clone is a singleton in its sample. The V gene is TRBV13, the J gene TRBJ2-7, with D possibly being TRBD1 (7 bases). CDR1 and CDR2 from the germline V gene are PRHDT and FYEKMQ (reference sequence). Trimming stripped 5 bases from V and 3 bases from J, with 14 bases between. This CDR3 contains 14 residues. CDR3 bases: TGTGCCAGCAGCGGAGGGACAGAGATCTACGAGCAGTACTTC. It translates to CASSGGTEIYEQYF.

The chain uses TRBV15 and TRBJ1-1, with unresolved D. Germline values: CDR1 LNHNV, CDR2 YYDKDF (reference sequence). Trimming stripped 5 bases from V and 1 base from J, with 8 bases between. This CDR3 has 13 amino acids. Written as DNA, the CDR3 is TGTGCCACCAGCGCGGAGGGGAACACTGAAGCTTTCTTT. As protein: CATSAEGNTEAFF.

The chain combines TRBV9 with TRBJ2-1; D remains unclear. The CDR3 runs to 14 residues. V dropped 1 base and J dropped 0 bases, with 5 bases sitting between them. CDR1 SGDLS and CDR2 YYNGEE come from the germline V gene. DNA of the CDR3: TGTGCCAGCAGCGTATCTAGCTCCTACAATGAGCAGTTCTTC. This sequence encodes CASSVSSSYNEQFF.

The rearrangement uses TRBV7-9 and TRBJ2-3; the D gene is possibly TRBD2 (7 bases). V shed 4 bases and J shed 2 bases, with 19 bases lying between them. Germline CDR1 reads SEHNR; CDR2 reads FQNEAQ (reference sequence). CDR3 length: 17 residues. CDR3 sequence: CASSSQMLGGLTDTQYF. CDR3 bases: TGTGCCAGCAGCTCCCAGATGTTGGGGGGGCTCACAGATACGCAGTATTTT.